This T cell receptor beta chain is from a study of blood T cell repertoires in COVID-19. Study as a whole: Specimens from acute and convalescent COVID-19 originated in the United States, Italy and Spain.

Between the trimmed V and J ends, which lost 3 bases and 6 bases, there was a span of 21 bases. The CDR3 is made up of 16 amino acids. CDR1 is SGHVS, CDR2 FQNEAQ, per germline. Per the original data handling: Reference gene primer amplification gave nucleated cell count estimates. Libraries were prepared by immunoSEQ multiplex PCR; TCRdb keeps only in-frame clonotypes and omits some of them. The D gene and trimming were derived from the DNA, and the V and J assignments and clone size from that table. The sample consists of hundreds of thousands of clones, 70% to 85% of them appearing once. This receptor was taken from a woman aged 80 or over with acute or convalescent COVID-19. The sequenced sample consisted of peripheral blood. The J gene is TRBJ2-7, the V gene TRBV7-8; D may be TRBD1 (6 bases). CDR3 protein: CASSLARDTYRVEQYF. CDR3 DNA: TGTGCCAGCAGCTTGGCACGGGACACCTACCGAGTCGAGCAGTACTTC.